This T cell receptor (beta chain) comes out of a study of T cell responses to AZD1222 COVID-19 vaccine. Across the whole study: Second-dose timings of about 4 or about 12 weeks were pooled.

Overall study results and limits: Clonal diversity was possibly underestimated, and the donors were mostly white British, with more females.

Only one count was recorded for this clone. Its antigen remains unknown. There are 11 residues in the CDR3. The germline CDR1 and CDR2 sequences are MNHEY and SVGAGI. V dropped 5 bases and J dropped 5 bases, with 3 bases sitting between them. TCRdb's table, derived via immunoSEQ multiplex PCR, lists solely in-frame clones and lacks some. The profile shows around 150,000 clones, approximately 91% of them singletons. The origin of this receptor is an adult in good health. The chain is built from TRBV6-5 and TRBJ2-2; D remains unclear. This material consisted of peripheral blood, taken on day 0 of AZD1222 vaccination. The CDR3 bases are TGTGCCAGCAGTCCTACCGGGGAGCTGTTTTTT. Translated, it gives CASSPTGELFF.